The 26 T cell receptor beta chains below were found in one sample sequenced in a study of cytomegalovirus exposure and HLA in healthy donors. This table comes from immunoSEQ multiplex PCR, and its TCRdb copy is limited to in-frame clones, with some not included. The sample includes fewer than 95,000 clones, 84% of them seen just once. The specimen sequenced was PBMCs. The receptors come from a young woman in good health and CMV-seropositive.

This clone was seen only once. The rearrangement joins TRBV7-8 to TRBJ1-6; tentative D call: TRBD1 (6 bases). The length of the CDR3 is 18 residues. The germline CDR1 and CDR2 sequences are SGHVS and FQNEAQ. Trimming shortened V by 1 base and J by 0 bases, and 13 bases separated the two germline ends. The CDR3 DNA sequence: TGTGCCAGCAGCTTAGAAGGTACAGGGAGCTCCTATAATTCACCCCTCCACTTT. Protein sequence: CASSLEGTGSSYNSPLHF. Variable domain in full (rest from reference TRBV7-8 and TRBJ1-6): GAGVSQSPRYKVAKRGQDVALRCDPISGHVSLFWYQQALGQGPEFLTYFQNEAQLDKSGLPSDRFFAERPEGSVSTLKIQRTQQEDSAVYLCASSLEGTGSSYNSPLHFGNGTRLTVT.

The chain employs TRBV5-4 and TRBJ2-7, with 8 bases fitting TRBD1. The CDR3 covers 15 residues. V dropped 4 bases and J dropped 6; count of bases not matched to a gene: 12. Germline CDR1 and CDR2: SGHNT and YYREEE (reference sequence). The CDR3 reads CASSPVQGAPGEQYF. DNA of the CDR3: TGTGCCAGCAGCCCCGTCCAGGGGGCTCCCGGCGAGCAGTACTTC.

In this sample, this clone turned up a few times. This sequence joins TRBV30 and TRBJ1-2; possibly TRBD1 for D (6 bases). V was clipped by 5 bases and J by 8 bases, with 15 bases between them. CDR3 length: 12 amino acids. Germline V gives CDR1 GTSNPN, CDR2 SVGIG (reference sequence). Written as DNA, the CDR3 is TGTGCCTGGGGGCAGGGGCCAACGGGCTACACCTTC. As protein: CAWGQGPTGYTF.

J is TRBJ2-7 and V is TRBV7-8, with TRBD1 as a possible D gene (5 bases). This CDR3 has 14 amino acids. Germline assignment: CDR1 SGHVS and CDR2 FQNEAQ. V lost 5 bases and J lost 2, with 13 bases in between. The CDR3 protein is CASSPDSAAYEQYF. The DNA for the CDR3 is TGTGCCAGCAGCCCCGACAGTGCGGCCTACGAGCAGTACTTC. Drawing the rest from reference TRBV7-8 and TRBJ2-7, the complete variable domain is GAGVSQSPRYKVAKRGQDVALRCDPISGHVSLFWYQQALGQGPEFLTYFQNEAQLDKSGLPSDRFFAERPEGSVSTLKIQRTQQEDSAVYLCASSPDSAAYEQYFGPGTRLTVT.

This clone was detected a few times. The chain has TRBV19 and TRBJ1-2, with D possibly being TRBD1 (5 bases). Germline-derived CDR1 and CDR2 are LNHDA and SQIVND (reference sequence). There are 17 residues in the CDR3. V lost 5 bases, J lost 4 bases, and 23 bases lay in between. The DNA of the CDR3 is TGTGCCAGTAGTCTGCCACCCGCCCACGGGGGAGCCTATGGCTACACCTTC. It codes for CASSLPPAHGGAYGYTF.

The CDR3 coding sequence is TGTGCCAGCAGCACCCTGCCGGGGGGCACAGATACGCAGTATTTT. Protein product: CASSTLPGGTDTQYF. This chain links TRBV9 with TRBJ2-3; possibly TRBD2 for D (6 bases). Germline assignment: CDR1 SGDLS and CDR2 YYNGEE. The CDR3 has 15 amino acids. V lost 4 bases, J lost 1 base, and 13 bases lay in between.

The chain couples TRBV6-1 to TRBJ1-2, with 7 nucleotides matching TRBD1. With V trimmed by 5 bases and J by 2 bases, 2 bases remained unmatched. The CDR3 sequence is 13 residues long. Germline lookup yields CDR1 MNHNS and CDR2 SASEGT. CDR3 nucleotides: TGTGCCAGCAGTAGACAGGGAAACTATGGCTACACCTTC. It specifies CASSRQGNYGYTF.

The chain joins TRBV6-1 to TRBJ2-1; 9 nucleotides align to TRBD2. CDR1 is MNHNS, CDR2 SASEGT, per germline. V was pared by 1 base and J by 4 bases, with 5 bases of the junction left unmatched. The CDR3 is made up of 16 amino acids. CDR3 sequence: CASSEEGGGAYNEQFF. Written as DNA, the CDR3 is TGTGCCAGCAGTGAAGAAGGCGGGGGGGCTTACAATGAGCAGTTCTTC.

This sequence joins TRBV9 and TRBJ2-6; D is undetermined. Trimming took 4 bases from V and 2 from J, leaving 13 bases between them. This CDR3 spans 16 amino acids. CDR1 is SGDLS, CDR2 YYNGEE, per germline. CDR3 bases: TGTGCCAGCAGCAAACTGCTAATTCCTGGGGCCAACGTCCTGACTTTC. Translating gives CASSKLLIPGANVLTF.

The rearrangement joins TRBV30 to TRBJ2-5; TRBD2 aligns across 8 bases. Trimming cost V 4 bases and J 5 bases; bases outside gene matches: 15. Germline lookup yields CDR1 GTSNPN and CDR2 SVGIG (reference sequence). CDR3 size: 16 residues. CDR3 bases: TGTGCCTGGAATCGGGCCGCTGCGGGGGGAGAGGAGACCCAGTACTTC. Translated: CAWNRAAAGGEETQYF.

This sequence joins TRBV27 and TRBJ1-3; the match to TRBD1 covers 7 bases. The V gene's germline CDR1 is MNHEY and CDR2 SMNVEV (reference sequence). The CDR3 is 17 amino acids. The V gene end was trimmed by 3 bases and the J gene end by 7 bases; junction bases not matched to a gene: 15. Here the CDR3 DNA reads TGTGCCAGCAGTTTCCCGACTATGGGGGGACAGAGGAACACCATATATTTT. This gives the protein CASSFPTMGGQRNTIYF.

This chain joins TRBV19 and TRBJ1-1; 11 nucleotides agree with TRBD1. CDR3 length: 15 amino acids. Germline V gives CDR1 LNHDA, CDR2 SQIVND (reference sequence). The V gene end was trimmed by 4 bases and the J gene end by 5 bases; junction bases not matched to a gene: 6. CDR3 nucleotides: TGTGCCAGTAGTACTGGACAGGGGGCAAATACTGAAGCTTTCTTT. Translation gives CASSTGQGANTEAFF.

The V call is TRBV6-5, the J call TRBJ1-3; weak D call: TRBD1 (5 bases). Germline lookup yields CDR1 MNHEY and CDR2 SVGAGI. The CDR3 totals 15 residues. The V end was cut by 6 bases, the J end by 0 bases, with 12 bases between. The CDR3 DNA sequence: TGTGCCAGCAGGGCGGACACACACTCTGGAAACACCATATATTTT. This gives the protein CASRADTHSGNTIYF.

V usage is TRBV28 and J usage is TRBJ1-2; 9 bases fit TRBD1. J was trimmed by 6 bases and V by 6 bases; bases with no gene match: 8. The CDR3 loop spans 14 amino acids. Germline lookup yields CDR1 MDHEN and CDR2 SYDVKM. CDR3 region: CASRGQGPGNGYTF. As DNA, the CDR3 is TGTGCCAGCAGGGGACAGGGCCCAGGGAATGGCTACACCTTC.

V and J are TRBV2 and TRBJ1-2, with D maybe TRBD1 (5 bases). This CDR3 contains 15 residues. Trimming left V 7 bases short and J 6 bases short, with 21 bases between. CDR1 SNHLY and CDR2 FYNNEI come from the germline V gene. The chain's CDR3 is CASTVQAGGFDGYTF. The CDR3 nucleotides read TGTGCCAGCACCGTACAGGCCGGCGGCTTTGATGGCTACACCTTC. The complete variable domain, with remaining parts taken from reference TRBV2 and TRBJ1-2, reads EPEVTQTPSHQVTQMGQEVILRCVPISNHLYFYWYRQILGQKVEFLVSFYNNEISEKSEIFDDQFSVERPDGSNFTLKIRSTKLEDSAMYFCASTVQAGGFDGYTFGSGTRLTVV.

V is TRBV25-1 and J is TRBJ2-3, with 9 bases matching TRBD1. CDR3 length: 14 residues. V trimming: 6 bases; J trimming: 4 bases; junction bases outside the gene matches: 5. Per germline, CDR1 MGHDK and CDR2 SYGVNS. DNA for the CDR3: TGTGCCAGCAGCGGACAGGGGCGGCCAGATACGCAGTATTTT. Its translation is CASSGQGRPDTQYF.

J is TRBJ2-3 and V is TRBV14; D might be TRBD1 (5 bases). Germline V CDR1 and CDR2: SGHDN, FVKESK. CDR3 length: 16 residues. The V gene lost 1 base and the J gene lost 0 bases, with 11 bases spanning the gap. Here the CDR3 reads CASSQVYGASTDTQYF. Here the CDR3 DNA reads TGTGCCAGCAGCCAAGTCTATGGGGCGAGCACAGATACGCAGTATTTT.

The V call is TRBV4-2, the J call TRBJ2-7; a weak D match, TRBD2 (5 bases). The CDR3 runs to 15 residues. Trimming stripped 5 bases from V and 2 bases from J, with 16 bases between. CDR1 is LGHNA, CDR2 YNFKEQ, per germline. The CDR3 loop is CASSYGEGLAYEQYF. For the CDR3, the DNA is TGTGCCAGCAGCTACGGAGAGGGCTTGGCCTACGAGCAGTACTTC.

The V gene is TRBV6-6, the J gene TRBJ1-1; D possibly corresponds to TRBD1 (6 bases). The V gene lost 5 bases and the J gene lost 3 bases, with 16 bases spanning the gap. The CDR3 loop spans 15 amino acids. Per germline, CDR1 MNHNY and CDR2 SVGAGI (reference sequence). The CDR3 reads CASSAGGAGHTEAFF. In DNA, the CDR3 is TGTGCCAGCAGTGCCGGGGGGGCGGGTCACACTGAAGCTTTCTTT.

The chain has TRBV4-1 and TRBJ1-2; 10 nucleotides match TRBD1. The trim removed 1 base at V and 5 bases at J, leaving 1 base unmatched. Germline assignment: CDR1 MGHRA and CDR2 YSYEKL. CDR3 size: 14 residues. In DNA form, the CDR3 reads TGCGCCAGCAGCCAAGGGACAGGGGGATATGGCTACACCTTC. Its translation: CASSQGTGGYGYTF.

The chain has TRBV25-1 and TRBJ1-1, with no clear D. V lost 9 bases and J 0 bases, leaving 14 bases between the germline ends. CDR1 is MGHDK and CDR2 is SYGVNS in the germline V gene. CDR3 length: 14 residues. The CDR3: CASLTVLMNTEAFF. CDR3 coding DNA: TGTGCCAGTCTGACTGTACTCATGAACACTGAAGCTTTCTTT.

This clone was counted once. The chain carries TRBV30 and TRBJ1-1; D gene uncertain. The CDR3 length is 14 residues. The V end was cut by 2 bases, the J end by 1 base, with 11 bases between. Germline-derived CDR1 and CDR2 are GTSNPN and SVGIG (reference sequence). In DNA form, the CDR3 reads TGTGCCTGGAGTACTCAAACCCCGAACACTGAAGCTTTCTTT. Its protein product is CAWSTQTPNTEAFF.

The rearrangement joins TRBV30 to TRBJ1-4; D might be TRBD1 (5 bases). The CDR3 is 16 residues long. Germline V gene lookup returns CDR1 GTSNPN and CDR2 SVGIG (reference sequence). V was shortened by 4 bases and J by 2 bases, with 17 bases between the two germline ends. The DNA for the CDR3 is TGTGCCTGGAATAAGGGTCACCGGGGGACTAATGAAAAACTGTTTTTT. Amino acids: CAWNKGHRGTNEKLFF.

The chain has TRBV7-9 and TRBJ2-7; a possible D gene is TRBD2 (6 bases). CDR3 length: 14 amino acids. From germline, CDR1 is SEHNR and CDR2 FQNEAQ (reference sequence). Between the trimmed V and J ends, which lost 8 bases and 2 bases, there was a span of 16 bases. The CDR3 region has the DNA TGTGCCAGCGGTCGGGGCAGGACTACCTACGAGCAGTACTTC. Translated: CASGRGRTTYEQYF.

V usage is TRBV4-3 and J usage is TRBJ1-2, with D possibly matching TRBD1 (5 bases). V was pared by 1 base and J by 4 bases, with 19 bases between. The germline CDR1 and CDR2 sequences are LGHNA and YSLEER. The CDR3 spans 17 residues. The CDR3 sequence: CASSQVESGWGGYGYTF. The CDR3 DNA is TGCGCCAGCAGCCAAGTGGAATCAGGGTGGGGGGGCTATGGCTACACCTTC.

The chain recombines TRBV9 with TRBJ2-5, with 10 bases lining up with TRBD2. The V segment lost 4 bases and the J segment 4 bases; nucleotides outside the gene matches: 10. The V gene's germline CDR1 is SGDLS and CDR2 YYNGEE. The CDR3 has 16 residues. The chain's CDR3 is CASSPRVAGGVETQYF. The CDR3, as DNA: TGTGCCAGCAGCCCCCGAGTAGCGGGGGGTGTAGAGACCCAGTACTTC.